The 26 T cell receptor beta chains reported below all come from one sample, sequenced in a study of brain T cells in children with intractable seizures. Specified time point: blood from clinic visit 5 months post-surgery; TSC patient then seizure free. The data were produced by immunoSEQ multiplex PCR, yet TCRdb's version contains in-frame clones alone and is incomplete. The repertoire holds 300,000 to 400,000 clones, with over 90% as singletons. The source was peripheral blood, collected 5 to 6 months after surgery. These receptors came from a boy under three years old with tuberous sclerosis and intractable seizures.

The DNA for the CDR3 is TGTGCCAGCAGCTGGAGTGATGAGCAGTTCTTC. This sequence encodes CASSWSDEQFF. The chain has TRBV7-9 and TRBJ2-1; unclear D gene. The V and J ends lost 4 bases and 8 bases respectively, with 6 bases between them. This CDR3 is 11 amino acids long. Germline V gene lookup returns CDR1 SEHNR and CDR2 FQNEAQ (reference sequence).

J is TRBJ1-1 and V is TRBV16, with D perhaps TRBD1 (5 bases). This CDR3 has 14 residues. CDR1 and CDR2 (germline): KGHSY, FQNENV. V lost 2 bases to trimming and J lost 5 bases, with 12 bases between them. Written as DNA, the CDR3 is TGTGCCAGCAGCCAAAAGGGGTGGAGGACTGAAGCTTTCTTT. It codes for CASSQKGWRTEAFF.

The chain joins TRBV24-1 to TRBJ2-2; maybe TRBD2 (7 bases). The CDR3 runs to 16 residues. V was cut by 6 bases and J by 7 bases, with 20 bases left in between. Looked up from germline, CDR1 is KGHDR and CDR2 is SFDVKD. CDR3 amino acids: CATSPFRGGDVGELFF. CDR3 nucleotides: TGTGCCACCAGTCCCTTCAGAGGGGGGGACGTCGGGGAGCTGTTTTTT.

This sequence joins TRBV6-5 and TRBJ2-7; D perhaps matches TRBD2 (6 bases). Germline assignment: CDR1 MNHEY and CDR2 SVGAGI. This CDR3 has 14 amino acids. Trimming shortened V by 10 bases and J by 4 bases, and 20 bases separated the two germline ends. The CDR3 coding sequence is TGTGCCACTTCATACGCGGGACTTAGATACGAGCAGTACTTC. Its protein product is CATSYAGLRYEQYF.

The rearrangement uses TRBV2 and TRBJ2-7; TRBD2 is a possible D gene (6 bases). Trimming took 7 bases from V and 7 from J, leaving 20 bases between them. CDR3 size: 14 residues. CDR1 is SNHLY, CDR2 FYNNEI, per germline. Here the CDR3 DNA reads TGTGCCAGCATGTGGCGGGACGCGCCGTATGAGCAGTACTTC. The encoded protein is CASMWRDAPYEQYF. Using reference TRBV2 and TRBJ2-7 for the parts outside the CDR3, the full variable domain is EPEVTQTPSHQVTQMGQEVILRCVPISNHLYFYWYRQILGQKVEFLVSFYNNEISEKSEIFDDQFSVERPDGSNFTLKIRSTKLEDSAMYFCASMWRDAPYEQYFGPGTRLTVT.

The rearrangement links TRBV7-9 to TRBJ2-7; D is unclear. The CDR3 covers 13 residues. Trimming pared 5 bases from V and 2 bases from J, leaving 10 bases between. Germline V gene data show CDR1 as SEHNR and CDR2 as FQNEAQ (reference sequence). CDR3 in amino acids: CASSPDWAYEQYF. The CDR3 DNA is TGTGCCAGCAGCCCCGACTGGGCCTACGAGCAGTACTTC.

This chain joins TRBV5-5 and TRBJ1-2; D gene uncertain. Trimming removed 3 bases from V and 2 bases from J, with 5 bases in between. The CDR3 loop spans 12 amino acids. In germline, CDR1 is SGHKS, CDR2 YYEKEE (reference sequence). The CDR3 sequence is CASSSKNYGYTF. In DNA, the CDR3 is TGTGCCAGCAGCTCAAAGAACTATGGCTACACCTTC.

The chain has TRBV18 and TRBJ1-1; D gene uncertain. The CDR3 runs to 13 residues. Germline loops: CDR1 KGHSH, CDR2 LQKENI. V shed 3 bases and J shed 11 bases, with 16 bases lying between them. In nucleotides, the CDR3 is TGTGCCAGCTCACCCGAATTTGGAGTTCTGGCTTTCTTT. Protein sequence: CASSPEFGVLAFF.

The rearrangement uses TRBV27 and TRBJ1-1; no definite D call. V was clipped by 4 bases and J by 3 bases, with 18 bases between them. The length of the CDR3 is 16 residues. The germline CDR1 and CDR2 sequences are MNHEY and SMNVEV (reference sequence). CDR3 loop: CASSSAALGEDTEAFF. CDR3 nucleotides: TGTGCCAGCAGTTCGGCGGCTCTCGGGGAGGACACTGAAGCTTTCTTT.

The chain uses TRBV11-2 and TRBJ2-5, with TRBD1 matching over 10 bases. V shed 8 bases and J 2 bases; nucleotides not matched to a gene: 2. The CDR3 extends over 13 amino acids. Germline CDR1 and CDR2: SGHAT and FQNNGV. In nucleotides, the CDR3 is TGTGCCAGCGGGGACAGGGGACAAGAGACCCAGTACTTC. The encoded protein is CASGDRGQETQYF.

The chain recombines TRBV20-1 with TRBJ1-6; D is unclear. This CDR3 has 12 residues. V lost 3 bases to trimming and J lost 7 bases, with 7 bases between them. The germline V gene has CDR1 DFQATT and CDR2 SNEGSKA (reference sequence). The CDR3 nucleotides read TGCAGTGCTAGTGTGGGGAATTCACCCCTCCACTTT. It encodes CSASVGNSPLHF.

This sequence joins TRBV11-2 and TRBJ1-2, with D hard to call. The germline V and J ends were trimmed by 5 bases and 5 bases, with 12 bases remaining between them. The CDR3 length is 13 residues. Per germline, CDR1 SGHAT and CDR2 FQNNGV. The CDR3 loop is CASSLTRSYGYTF. The CDR3 DNA reads as TGTGCCAGCAGCCTCACCCGGTCTTATGGCTACACCTTC.

The rearrangement links TRBV6-5 to TRBJ1-1; the match to TRBD1 covers 8 bases. The ends lost 6 bases at V and 4 bases at J; junction bases unmatched: 7. The CDR3 contains 14 residues. Germline CDR1 and CDR2: MNHEY and SVGAGI. The CDR3 DNA is TGTGCCAGCAGCCAGGACAGGGTTACCACTGAAGCTTTCTTT. It specifies CASSQDRVTTEAFF.

This chain links TRBV23-1 with TRBJ2-4; perhaps TRBD1 as D (5 bases). TRBV23-1 is annotated as an ORF whose role is uncertain. Trimming took 5 bases from V and 0 from J, leaving 11 bases between them. This CDR3 comprises 15 residues. The CDR3: CASSGHQLAKNIQYF. The DNA of the CDR3 is TGCGCCAGCAGTGGACACCAATTAGCCAAAAACATTCAGTACTTC.

This clone was observed once. V is TRBV29-1 and J is TRBJ1-2; D not resolved. V lost 5 bases and J 2 bases, leaving 12 bases between the germline ends. This CDR3 is built from 13 residues. Per the germline V gene, CDR1 is SQVTM and CDR2 is ANQGSEA. The CDR3 sequence is CSVRAGSNYGYTF. In nucleotides, the CDR3 is TGCAGCGTTCGGGCAGGCAGCAACTATGGCTACACCTTC. Supplemented by reference TRBV29-1 and TRBJ1-2, the full variable domain reads SAVISQKPSRDICQRGTSLTIQCQVDSQVTMMFWYRQQPGQSLTLIATANQGSEATYESGFVIDKFPISRPNLTFSTLTVSNMSPEDSSIYLCSVRAGSNYGYTFGSGTRLTVV.

V gene TRBV3-1 (or the pseudogene TRBV3-2) combines with J gene TRBJ2-1; tentatively, D is TRBD1 (5 bases). The V gene lost 2 bases and the J gene lost 8 bases, with 10 bases spanning the gap. Germline-derived CDR1 and CDR2 are LGHDT and YNNKEL (reference sequence). CDR3 size: 13 residues. The CDR3: CASSQKWGHEQFF. The DNA for the CDR3 is TGTGCCAGCAGCCAAAAGTGGGGCCATGAGCAGTTCTTC.

This chain uses TRBV5-5 with TRBJ2-7; 7 nucleotides line up with TRBD1. With 2 bases clipped from V and 7 bases from J, the junction kept 18 bases outside the gene matches. This CDR3 has 17 residues. The germline gives CDR1 SGHKS, CDR2 YYEKEE (reference sequence). The CDR3 DNA is TGTGCCAGCAGCTTCGGGACAGAGGGAAGGTTTGGGTTTGAGCAGTACTTC. It yields the protein CASSFGTEGRFGFEQYF.

The chain is built from TRBV11-3 and TRBJ2-1; the match to TRBD2 covers 7 bases. The V gene end was trimmed by 5 bases and the J gene end by 4 bases; junction bases not matched to a gene: 11. CDR1 is SGHNT and CDR2 is YENEEA in the germline V gene. The CDR3 consists of 16 residues. CDR3 amino acids: CASSPHSSGAYNEQFF. As DNA, the CDR3 is TGTGCCAGCAGCCCTCACTCCAGCGGGGCTTACAATGAGCAGTTCTTC.

The V call is TRBV25-1, the J call TRBJ1-2; no reliable D call. CDR3 length: 11 amino acids. Trimming took 5 bases from V and 7 from J, leaving 8 bases between them. The germline gives CDR1 MGHDK, CDR2 SYGVNS. Written as DNA, the CDR3 is TGTGCCAGCAGTTCTTGGCCTGGCTACACCTTC. It specifies CASSSWPGYTF.

This chain joins TRBV5-6 and TRBJ2-5, with TRBD1 matching over 9 bases. V lost 0 bases and J lost 1; bases outside the gene matches: 4. CDR1 is SGHDT, CDR2 YYEEEE, per germline. The CDR3 is 16 amino acids. CDR3 nucleotides: TGTGCCAGCAGCTTGGACAGGGGGCATATCCAAGAGACCCAGTACTTC. Its translation: CASSLDRGHIQETQYF.

The CDR3 sequence is CASSVNRGQSYEQFF. CDR3 in DNA: TGTGCCAGCAGCGTGAACAGGGGGCAGTCGTATGAGCAGTTCTTC. The V and J genes are TRBV11-2 and TRBJ2-1, with TRBD1 identical over 9 bases. The CDR3 is 15 amino acids. Germline V lookup: CDR1 SGHAT, CDR2 FQNNGV. J gave up 8 bases and V 5 bases, and 10 bases lay outside the gene matches.

The chain has TRBV12-3 or TRBV12-4 and TRBJ1-1, with D uncertain. The CDR3 has 12 amino acids. Trimming stripped 4 bases from V and 7 bases from J, with 10 bases between. The CDR3 here is CASSSYRGEAFF. CDR3 nucleotides: TGTGCCAGCAGTTCCTACCGAGGTGAAGCTTTCTTT.

The chain links TRBV3-1 (or the pseudogene TRBV3-2) to TRBJ2-5; a weak D match, TRBD1 (5 bases). This CDR3 is 14 amino acids long. The germline V gene has CDR1 LGHDT and CDR2 YNNKEL (reference sequence). V was clipped by 1 base and J by 4 bases, with 10 bases between them. The CDR3 sequence is CASSQGGRRETQYF. The CDR3 DNA follows: TGTGCCAGCAGCCAAGGGGGCCGGCGAGAGACCCAGTACTTC.

This chain links TRBV3-1 (or the pseudogene TRBV3-2) with TRBJ2-1; the match to TRBD2 covers 8 bases. From germline, CDR1 is LGHDT and CDR2 YNNKEL (reference sequence). The CDR3 loop spans 13 amino acids. V was pared by 6 bases and J by 9 bases, with 7 bases of the junction left unmatched. The CDR3 sequence is CASRPGLGVEQFF. DNA of the CDR3: TGTGCCAGCAGACCGGGACTAGGTGTTGAGCAGTTCTTC.

The chain links TRBV2 to TRBJ2-2; 8 positions agree with TRBD1. The CDR3 runs 16 residues. The V and J ends lost 6 bases and 7 bases, in that order; junction bases with no gene match: 13. Germline V gene lookup returns CDR1 SNHLY and CDR2 FYNNEI. As DNA, the CDR3 is TGTGCCAGCAGCTCTAAAAGGACAGGGATCATCGGGGAGCTGTTTTTT. It translates to CASSSKRTGIIGELFF. Using reference TRBV2 and TRBJ2-2 for the parts outside the CDR3, the full variable domain is EPEVTQTPSHQVTQMGQEVILRCVPISNHLYFYWYRQILGQKVEFLVSFYNNEISEKSEIFDDQFSVERPDGSNFTLKIRSTKLEDSAMYFCASSSKRTGIIGELFFGEGSRLTVL.

This clone was seen once. The chain couples TRBV20-1 to TRBJ2-3; D gene uncertain. This CDR3 contains 10 residues. Germline V gene lookup returns CDR1 DFQATT and CDR2 SNEGSKA (reference sequence). Trimming shortened V by 2 bases and J by 6 bases, and 3 bases separated the two germline ends. The CDR3 spells CSARPDTQYF. DNA of the CDR3: TGCAGTGCTAGACCGGATACGCAGTATTTT.